This entry features one T cell receptor (beta chain) sequence. Its antigen is unidentified. These data belong to a study of graft-versus-host responses after intestinal transplantation. Study in general: All recipients were given anti-thymocyte globulin induction, and tacrolimus and steroids were then administered for three to four years.

The CDR3 sequence is 15 residues long. V dropped 9 bases and J dropped 4; count of bases not matched to a gene: 11. Germline CDR1 SNHLY, CDR2 FYNNEI. Study results and limitations: GvH clones were found in recipient marrow; some appeared first in ileum or blood. Early post-transplant declines in HvG were associated with peak levels of circulating GvH clones. Allografts from individuals with graft-donor T cell macrochimerism displayed high graft-versus-host to host-versus-graft clonal ratios.

The method was immunoSEQ multiplex PCR; TCRdb's version includes in-frame clones alone and lacks a portion of them. The top ten hold 16% of the sample, which has 95,000 or so clones, 80% to 95% seen once. This specimen was PBMCs, taken just under 460 days after intestinal transplant. The TCR was taken from a human patient who received an intestinal transplant, so some T cells may come from the graft donor. V is TRBV2 and J is TRBJ2-5, with 10 bases matching TRBD2. The CDR3 DNA is TGTGCCAGTAAGACCAATAGCGGGGGGTCAGAGACCCAGTACTTC. It is translated as CASKTNSGGSETQYF.